This TCR beta chain was sequenced during a study of T cells in Graves' hyperthyroidism and ophthalmopathy. Study context: It was at initial diagnosis, before any treatment, that peripheral blood was collected.

Trimming at V came to 5 bases and at J to 5 bases, leaving 16 bases not matched to a gene. The CDR3 spans 17 residues. Amplified regions were TCR beta CDR3 sequences from RNA transcripts. TCR CDR3 regions were first amplified by RT-PCR with HTBI primers. TCRdb ran MiXCR on the multiplex PCR reads and lists one entry per CDR3 protein. This sample has hundreds of thousands of distinct CDR3 sequences; 16% occur once, and the top ten carry 15% to 20%. This clonotype was seen many times. Its antigen is still unknown. Study observations and caveats: Also found in blood were most expanded thyroid clonotypes above 0.001. A model using 13 V-J features told ophthalmopathy apart from stable hyperthyroidism. Ophthalmopathy, as predicted by the model, came a median approximately 6.5 months after the prediction.

The sequence was collected from a woman in her late teens or twenties with Graves' hyperthyroidism. The genes are TRBV12-3 or TRBV12-4 and TRBJ1-1; 8 bases match TRBD1. Input material: blood. CDR3 in DNA: TGTGCCAGCAGTCCTTTGGGACAGGCCCTAGTCGGAACTGAAGCTTTCTTT. Protein product: CASSPLGQALVGTEAFF.